Here is one T cell receptor beta chain with its context. Antigen: not known. These data are taken from a study of T-cell reconstitution after alpha-beta-depleted transplantation in children. Overall study findings and caveats: Most T-cell counts and diversity one year after the transplant came from T cells that were newly produced. High day-60 TCRbeta diversity in some patients came from surviving recipient T cells and thymic progenitors.

Germline CDR1 DFQATT, CDR2 SNEGSKA (reference sequence). The CDR3 length is 16 residues. V lost 0 bases to trimming and J lost 2 bases; unmatched junction nucleotides: 10. Unique molecular identifiers were incorporated into the prepared TCRbeta library. Each CDR3 protein gets one entry after TCRdb re-called the PCR reads with MiXCR. The profile shows roughly 670,000 distinct CDR3 sequences, about an eighth of them singletons. The sample was PBMCs, taken before TCRalphabeta/CD19-depleted stem cell transplant. The chain combines TRBV20-1 with TRBJ2-7, with TRBD1 matching 7 bases. The clonotype comes from a girl aged 2-10 years with congenital amegakaryocytic thrombocytopenia, due to receive a stem cell transplant. The CDR3 sequence is CSARDPPGTATYEQYF. The CDR3 coding sequence is TGCAGTGCTAGAGATCCCCCGGGGACAGCAACCTACGAGCAGTACTTC.